Following are 18 T cell receptor beta chains from one sample sequenced in a study of T cell responses to AZD1222 COVID-19 vaccine. TCRdb's table, derived via immunoSEQ multiplex PCR, lists solely in-frame clones and lacks some. This table holds around 140,000 clones, 80% to 95% found once. The sequencing used peripheral blood, collected on day 0 of AZD1222 vaccination. The source is an adult in good health.

The rearrangement uses TRBV19 and TRBJ2-1, with 8 positions matching TRBD2. From germline, CDR1 is LNHDA and CDR2 SQIVND (reference sequence). CDR3 length: 16 residues. V dropped 7 bases and J dropped 0; count of bases not matched to a gene: 8. CDR3 residues: CASKPHSGTSYNEQFF. CDR3 DNA: TGTGCCAGTAAACCTCATAGCGGGACCTCCTACAATGAGCAGTTCTTC. Full variable domain (remainder filled in from reference TRBV19 and TRBJ2-1): DGGITQSPKYLFRKEGQNVTLSCEQNLNHDAMYWYRQDPGQGLRLIYYSQIVNDFQKGDIAEGYSVSREKKESFPLTVTSAQKNPTAFYLCASKPHSGTSYNEQFFGPGTRLTVL.

V gene TRBV7-9 combines with J gene TRBJ2-2, with unresolved D. Germline loops: CDR1 SEHNR, CDR2 FQNEAQ (reference sequence). V was clipped by 5 bases and J by 6 bases, with 4 bases between them. This CDR3 comprises 11 residues. CDR3 in amino acids: CASSVSGELFF. The CDR3 nucleotides are TGTGCCAGCAGCGTGTCCGGGGAGCTGTTTTTT.

The chain employs TRBV18 and TRBJ2-2; weak D call: TRBD2 (5 bases). The CDR3 is 19 amino acids. Trimming stripped 3 bases from V and 3 bases from J, with 23 bases between. Germline assignment: CDR1 KGHSH and CDR2 LQKENI. This CDR3 reads CASSPGRRLSPADTGELFF. The CDR3 DNA reads TGTGCCAGCTCACCCGGCAGACGACTCAGCCCAGCGGACACCGGGGAGCTGTTTTTT.

This chain joins TRBV11-3 and TRBJ2-1, with a weak D call TRBD1 (6 bases). The CDR3 spans 13 residues. Trimming removed 5 bases at V and 10 bases at J, with 15 bases between. Germline-derived CDR1 and CDR2 are SGHNT and YENEEA. CDR3 residues: CASSNNRDGEQFF. For the CDR3, the DNA is TGTGCCAGCAGCAACAACAGGGACGGGGAGCAGTTCTTC.

The chain employs TRBV2 and TRBJ2-1; D is unresolved. Germline V gives CDR1 SNHLY, CDR2 FYNNEI. This CDR3 spans 13 amino acids. The V gene lost 1 base and the J gene lost 10 bases, with 11 bases spanning the gap. DNA of the CDR3: TGTGCCAGCAGTGAAGACCTTACAATCGAGCAGTTCTTC. It codes for CASSEDLTIEQFF.

The chain combines TRBV7-2 with TRBJ2-3; D uncertain. The germline V and J ends were trimmed by 4 bases and 6 bases, with 14 bases remaining between them. This CDR3 spans 14 amino acids. Germline CDR1 is SGHTA and CDR2 is FQGNSA. The CDR3 DNA is TGTGCCAGCAGCTCCCAAGGAGACGGGGATACGCAGTATTTT. This gives the protein CASSSQGDGDTQYF.

This sequence joins TRBV7-8 and TRBJ2-7, with a weak D call TRBD2 (5 bases). Germline V lookup: CDR1 SGHVS, CDR2 FQNEAQ. The CDR3 sequence is 13 residues long. V lost 4 bases and J 7 bases, leaving 14 bases between the germline ends. The CDR3 loop is CASSSGFMREQYF. The CDR3 region has the DNA TGTGCCAGCAGCTCGGGGTTCATGAGGGAGCAGTACTTC.

The rearrangement joins TRBV3-1 (or the pseudogene TRBV3-2) to TRBJ2-4, with 7 bases fitting TRBD2. Looked up from germline, CDR1 is LGHDT and CDR2 is YNNKEL (reference sequence). This CDR3 contains 13 residues. V gave up 1 base and J gave up 6 bases; unmatched junction bases: 0. As DNA, the CDR3 is TGTGCCAGCAGCCAAGGGACTAGAAACATTCAGTACTTC. This encodes CASSQGTRNIQYF.

The rearrangement uses TRBV29-1 and TRBJ2-5; D uncertain. V was cut by 7 bases and J by 4 bases, with 10 bases left in between. This CDR3 has 11 amino acids. CDR1 and CDR2 (germline): SQVTM, ANQGSEA. The CDR3 coding sequence is TGCAGCGGCCGGGCCGGAGAGACCCAGTACTTC. Translating it yields CSGRAGETQYF.

In this sample, this clone turned up once. V gene TRBV3-1 (or the pseudogene TRBV3-2) combines with J gene TRBJ1-5; D is uncertain. V shed 0 bases and J shed 4 bases, with 7 bases lying between them. From germline, CDR1 is LGHDT and CDR2 YNNKEL (reference sequence). The CDR3 is 14 amino acids. The CDR3 DNA reads TGTGCCAGCAGCCAAGATTGGAGGAATCAGCCCCAGCATTTT. Translated: CASSQDWRNQPQHF.

This clone was recorded only once. The rearrangement links TRBV6-6 to TRBJ1-1; D uncertain. CDR1 and CDR2 from the germline V gene are MNHNY and SVGAGI (reference sequence). The CDR3 contains 13 residues. Trimming removed 0 bases from V and 6 bases from J, with 8 bases in between. CDR3 loop: CASSYSRDAEAFF. The CDR3 DNA sequence: TGTGCCAGCAGTTACTCAAGAGACGCTGAAGCTTTCTTT.

This chain connects TRBV5-1 to TRBJ2-7; TRBD1 might be the D (5 bases). With 2 bases removed from V and 4 bases from J, the gap between germline ends came to 16 bases. The CDR3 is 15 residues long. Per the germline V gene, CDR1 is SGHRS and CDR2 is YFSETQ. The CDR3 nucleotides are TGCGCCAGCAGCTTACAGACAGTAGGATATTACGAGCAGTACTTC. Translating it yields CASSLQTVGYYEQYF.

The chain has TRBV4-2 and TRBJ2-7; D uncertain. Trimming removed 0 bases at V and 4 bases at J, with 19 bases between. The CDR3 totals 17 residues. Germline lookup yields CDR1 LGHNA and CDR2 YNFKEQ. The CDR3 spells CASSQDSWQNPRYEQYF. In nucleotides, the CDR3 is TGTGCCAGCAGCCAAGATTCATGGCAGAACCCCCGGTACGAGCAGTACTTC.

This chain joins TRBV10-3 and TRBJ1-1; a possible D gene is TRBD1 (5 bases). This CDR3 has 14 residues. Germline V CDR1 and CDR2: ENHRY, SYGVKD. Trimming took 0 bases from V and 4 from J, leaving 9 bases between them. The CDR3 region is CAISESGLSTEAFF. The DNA of the CDR3 is TGTGCCATCAGTGAGTCGGGGCTGAGCACTGAAGCTTTCTTT.

The chain joins TRBV6-5 to TRBJ2-7; D might be TRBD1 (6 bases). The CDR3 extends over 13 amino acids. In germline, CDR1 is MNHEY, CDR2 SVGAGI. With 5 bases removed from V and 2 bases from J, the gap between germline ends came to 10 bases. The CDR3 DNA reads as TGTGCCAGCAGTAACGGACAGCCCTACGAGCAGTACTTC. Its translation: CASSNGQPYEQYF.

The rearrangement joins TRBV24-1 to TRBJ2-1, with D perhaps TRBD2 (5 bases). V dropped 4 bases and J dropped 9 bases, with 18 bases sitting between them. CDR1 is KGHDR and CDR2 is SFDVKD in the germline V gene. CDR3 length: 15 amino acids. The CDR3 sequence is CATSDAAPTSGEQFF. CDR3 sequence (DNA): TGTGCCACCAGTGACGCCGCACCGACAAGCGGTGAGCAGTTCTTC.

V usage is TRBV25-1 and J usage is TRBJ2-3; 7 nucleotides align to TRBD1. The trim removed 1 base at V and 0 bases at J, leaving 1 base unmatched. Germline V gene data show CDR1 as MGHDK and CDR2 as SYGVNS. This CDR3 is built from 15 residues. The CDR3 spells CASSELGQSTDTQYF. Written as DNA, the CDR3 is TGTGCCAGCAGTGAATTGGGACAGAGCACAGATACGCAGTATTTT.

The chain links TRBV19 to TRBJ1-1; D gene ambiguous. The CDR3 runs 16 residues. V lost 4 bases and J 1 base, leaving 16 bases between the germline ends. CDR1 is LNHDA, CDR2 SQIVND, per germline (reference sequence). DNA for the CDR3: TGTGCCAGTAGTACGGAACCCTATTGGCCGAACACTGAAGCTTTCTTT. It is translated as CASSTEPYWPNTEAFF. Filled out from reference TRBV19 and TRBJ1-1, the complete variable domain reads DGGITQSPKYLFRKEGQNVTLSCEQNLNHDAMYWYRQDPGQGLRLIYYSQIVNDFQKGDIAEGYSVSREKKESFPLTVTSAQKNPTAFYLCASSTEPYWPNTEAFFGQGTRLTVV.